This T cell receptor beta chain is drawn from a study of T cell repertoires in cytomegalovirus infection (dated by TCRdb to between 2017 and 2020). For the wider study: Alongside well-studied HLA-B-restricted epitopes, the peptide stimulations were aimed at recently identified HLA-C-restricted CMV epitopes, whose presentation resists viral immunomodulation. The HLA type of each donor mattered for the analysis, because public TCR beta signatures pointed to carriage of CMV infection along with the matching HLA type. Broader findings and caveats from the paper: In the ex vivo response, HLA-C-restricted CMV-specific TCR beta clonotypes were dominant, and in two of eight donors the single most frequent clonotype came from this HLA-C-restricted group. Cumulative frequency of public TCR beta family members discriminated carriers of CMV infection plus the relevant HLA type in this cohort and an independent approximately 360-donor cohort.

Sequencing was carried out with an Illumina HiSeq 1500. TCRdb trimmed the raw reads at Q25, called clones with MiXCR and kept productive beta chains. Each record represents a unique CDR3 protein, reported with the most common genes and DNA among its rows. The sample table shows hundreds of thousands of distinct CDR3 sequences, and around 29% are seen once. Of the sample, around 20% is held by the ten largest clones. Explained via the paper, the treatment or condition label denotes: in vitro stimulation with specific CMV peptide epitopes to enrich CMV-specific T cells. This clonotype was seen more than once but under ten times. What this receptor recognizes is not known. Base quality data are lacking; no much larger clone is found one base away. According to the germline V gene (reference sequence), CDR1 reads MNHNY and CDR2 reads SVGAGI. Trimming takes 5 bases off V and 4 bases off J; junction bases not matched to a gene: 9. Measured from the cysteine to the phenylalanine, the CDR3 is 16 residues long. Only CDR3 DNA remains: 48 bases, in frame from the first base.

The sequencing here drew on cultured PBMCs, taken from culture after CMV antigen stimulation. The TCR sequence derives from a human donor in good health (CMV status not recorded). Some clones in this sample may be carry-over from other donors' samples. Recombination linked TRBV6-6 to TRBJ2-1, and TRBD2 aligns with 9 junction nucleotides. The nucleotide sequence is TGTGCCAGCAGTCCCCCCCGAGCGGGAGGATACAATGAGCAGTTCTTC. Its translation is CASSPPRAGGYNEQFF.